The 10 T cell receptor beta chains listed next were all sequenced from one sample in a study of identifying expanded T cells in peripheral blood. The data were produced by immunoSEQ multiplex PCR, yet TCRdb's version contains in-frame clones alone and is incomplete. The sample holds around 85,000 clones, around 89% seen once. Specimen: blood. All receptors come from a person aged 18 to 70 in good health.

The chain has TRBV2 and TRBJ1-2; D gene unclear. CDR3 length equals 14 residues. Germline V gives CDR1 SNHLY, CDR2 FYNNEI. V shed 6 bases and J shed 3 bases, with 14 bases lying between them. The CDR3 spells CASSPTPGDYGYTF. DNA for the CDR3: TGTGCCAGCAGCCCTACTCCAGGTGACTATGGCTACACCTTC.

The chain joins TRBV18 to TRBJ1-1; D is unresolved. The germline V gene has CDR1 KGHSH and CDR2 LQKENI. Deletions cut 2 bases from V and 3 bases from J, with 10 bases between. This CDR3 is 14 amino acids long. The CDR3 sequence: CASSPAFRDTEAFF. In nucleotides, the CDR3 is TGTGCCAGCTCACCAGCATTCCGGGACACTGAAGCTTTCTTT.

The chain joins TRBV2 to TRBJ1-1, with 9 bases aligning to TRBD1. Unmatched junction bases numbered 9, after V lost 6 bases and J lost 4 bases. The CDR3 has 15 residues. CDR1 and CDR2 from the germline V gene are SNHLY and FYNNEI. CDR3 residues: CASSLQGTGPTEAFF. The CDR3 coding sequence is TGTGCCAGCAGCCTACAGGGGACAGGGCCCACTGAAGCTTTCTTT.

The chain has TRBV7-2 and TRBJ1-3; D gene uncertain. The CDR3 is made up of 15 amino acids. CDR1 and CDR2 from the germline V gene are SGHTA and FQGNSA. The V gene lost 2 bases and the J gene lost 4 bases, with 12 bases spanning the gap. The CDR3 coding sequence is TGTGCCAGCAGCTTAACGGGATTAGGAGGAAACACCATATATTTT. Amino acid sequence: CASSLTGLGGNTIYF.

This rearrangement joins TRBV6-4 to TRBJ2-6; D is perhaps TRBD1 or TRBD2 (5 bases each). CDR1 MRHNA and CDR2 SNTAGT come from the germline V gene. V dropped 6 bases and J dropped 1 base, with 22 bases sitting between them. CDR3 length: 19 amino acids. CDR3 sequence (DNA): TGTGCCAGCAGCGAGGGACGTGCAGGGAGCTCTTCTGGGGCCAACGTCCTGACTTTC. Protein: CASSEGRAGSSSGANVLTF.

The genes are TRBV4-3 and TRBJ2-5, with D unclear. Germline V lookup: CDR1 LGHNA, CDR2 YSLEER. The CDR3 length is 16 residues. V gave up 1 base and J gave up 5 bases, with 17 bases separating them. CDR3 nucleotide sequence: TGCGCCAGCAGCCAAGCGAGGAGCCGGTTGGTTGAGACCCAGTACTTC. Encoded protein: CASSQARSRLVETQYF.

The chain has TRBV6-1 and TRBJ1-5, with D perhaps matching TRBD1 (5 bases). The CDR3 runs 14 residues. Trimming left V 3 bases short and J 2 bases short, with 8 bases between. CDR1 and CDR2 from the germline V gene are MNHNS and SASEGT. The CDR3: CASSEKGRNQPQHF. As DNA, the CDR3 is TGTGCCAGCAGTGAGAAGGGGCGCAATCAGCCCCAGCATTTT.

There are a few counts of this clone. This chain connects TRBV7-8 to TRBJ1-3; 12 bases line up with TRBD1. CDR3 length: 20 amino acids. Germline assignment: CDR1 SGHVS and CDR2 FQNEAQ. The V gene end was trimmed by 4 bases and the J gene end by 2 bases; junction bases not matched to a gene: 15. Here the CDR3 reads CASSYAGGTGGYLTGNTIYF. CDR3 coding DNA: TGTGCCAGCAGCTATGCGGGTGGGACAGGGGGCTACCTCACTGGAAACACCATATATTTT.

The CDR3: CASNGQGHTEAFF. Here the CDR3 DNA reads TGTGCCAGCAATGGACAGGGGCACACTGAAGCTTTCTTT. The chain recombines TRBV28 with TRBJ1-1; the match to TRBD1 covers 9 bases. Trimming at V came to 7 bases and at J to 3 bases, leaving 3 bases not matched to a gene. The CDR3 covers 13 residues. Per germline, CDR1 MDHEN and CDR2 SYDVKM.

This clone has just one count. The V call is TRBV6-5, the J call TRBJ2-1; D not resolved. The CDR3 has 13 residues. Germline V CDR1 and CDR2: MNHEY, SVGAGI. V was shortened by 0 bases and J by 9 bases, with 9 bases between the two germline ends. CDR3 sequence: CASSYSQSGEQFF. The CDR3 bases are TGTGCCAGCAGTTACTCCCAGAGTGGTGAGCAGTTCTTC.